This T cell receptor (beta chain) was captured in a study of beta chain features in type 1 diabetes. Study background: Examination of sorted cells across all samples involved more than 100,000,000 cells.

The junction had 8 bases not matched to a gene; V was cut back by 8 bases and J by 2 bases. This CDR3 region has 15 residues. CDR1 and CDR2 from the germline V gene are PRHDT and FYEKMQ (reference sequence). Sequenced material consisted of expressed TCRB transcripts (all of the isolated RNA was reverse transcribed). Sequencing of naive, central memory and regulatory T cell samples gave an average of roughly 3.6 million reads. Profiling relied on immunoSEQ multiplex PCR, and the TCRdb table lists in-frame clones only, not all of them. Here the sample spans roughly 340,000 clones, less than 15% being singletons. Per donor, one heparinised blood draw averaged approximately 120 mL. Overall study findings and caveats: TCRB CDR3s were moderately but significantly shorter in Type 1 diabetes patients in all four CD4+ subsets.

This clone was seen a few times. Its antigen is still unknown. The chain is built from TRBV13 and TRBJ2-5, with 10 bases identical to TRBD2. The sequence was obtained from a woman aged 18-30 years with type 1 diabetes. The sequenced sample was naive CD4+ T cells from blood. The CDR3 coding sequence is TGTGCCAGCGGTCGGACTAGCGGTTTACAAGAGACCCAGTACTTC. Translating gives CASGRTSGLQETQYF.